A single sample gave rise to the 8 T cell receptor beta chains below, sequenced in a study of cytomegalovirus exposure and HLA in healthy donors. With 60 Vbeta and 13 Jbeta primers, the PCR was carried out. Measured with immunoSEQ multiplex PCR; TCRdb has only the in-frame clones, and not every one. The sample shows 65,000 to 80,000 clones, nearly 80% of them seen only once. Sequenced material: PBMCs. The receptors originated from a woman in her thirties or forties in good health and CMV-seropositive.

V usage is TRBV6-1 and J usage is TRBJ2-1; D ambiguous. The CDR3 consists of 12 residues. Germline CDR1 MNHNS, CDR2 SASEGT. Trimming removed 4 bases at V and 8 bases at J, with 9 bases between. CDR3 residues: CASSVIRDEQFF. Written as DNA, the CDR3 is TGTGCCAGCAGTGTGATCCGGGATGAGCAGTTCTTC.

This clone has only one observation. The chain couples TRBV2 to TRBJ2-6; D perhaps matches TRBD1 (5 bases). Trimming stripped 10 bases from V and 1 base from J, with 14 bases between. This CDR3 spans 15 amino acids. CDR1 and CDR2 (germline): SNHLY, FYNNEI. Written as DNA, the CDR3 is TGTGCCACCAAATTTCAGGGTTCTGGGGCCAACGTCCTGACTTTC. Protein sequence: CATKFQGSGANVLTF.

This clone has more than one count but fewer than ten. The chain combines TRBV11-3 with TRBJ1-3, with no clear D. V dropped 0 bases and J dropped 8 bases, with 8 bases sitting between them. From germline, CDR1 is SGHNT and CDR2 YENEEA. This CDR3 comprises 13 residues. The CDR3 DNA follows: TGTGCCAGCAGCTTAGAAATGGGAGACACCATATATTTT. It yields the protein CASSLEMGDTIYF. Full variable domain (remainder filled in from reference TRBV11-3 and TRBJ1-3): EAGVVQSPRYKIIEKKQPVAFWCNPISGHNTLYWYLQNLGQGPELLIRYENEEAVDDSQLPKDRFSAERLKGVDSTLKIQPAELGDSAVYLCASSLEMGDTIYFGEGSWLTVV.

V and J are TRBV5-4 and TRBJ1-2, with D possibly being TRBD1 (6 bases). Germline-derived CDR1 and CDR2 are SGHNT and YYREEE (reference sequence). The CDR3 runs to 14 residues. The V gene lost 4 bases and the J gene lost 7 bases, with 17 bases spanning the gap. The CDR3 here is CASSTTGTLGGYTF. For the CDR3, the DNA is TGTGCCAGCAGCACTACAGGGACCCTCGGTGGCTACACCTTC.

V and J are TRBV7-2 and TRBJ1-5; D is uncertain. The CDR3 consists of 16 residues. Germline values: CDR1 SGHTA, CDR2 FQGNSA. With 0 bases removed from V and 6 bases from J, the gap between germline ends came to 15 bases. CDR3 residues: CASSLAIGGVGQPQHF. The DNA of the CDR3 is TGTGCCAGCAGCTTAGCCATCGGCGGGGTCGGTCAGCCCCAGCATTTT.

This clone came up a few times. The V call is TRBV7-9, the J call TRBJ2-1; 9 nucleotides line up with TRBD2. Per germline, CDR1 SEHNR and CDR2 FQNEAQ (reference sequence). The CDR3 is 15 residues long. Trimming took 2 bases from V and 7 from J; bases not matched to a gene: 6. The CDR3 sequence is CASSLSSGGANEQFF. CDR3 sequence (DNA): TGTGCCAGCAGCTTAAGTAGCGGGGGAGCGAATGAGCAGTTCTTC.

V usage is TRBV19 and J usage is TRBJ1-5; D call uncertain. This CDR3 is built from 15 residues. Germline V gene data show CDR1 as LNHDA and CDR2 as SQIVND (reference sequence). V was cut by 3 bases and J by 0 bases, with 9 bases left in between. The CDR3, as DNA: TGTGCCAGTAGTATTTCCAGAAATAGCAATCAGCCCCAGCATTTT. Translation: CASSISRNSNQPQHF.

As DNA, the CDR3 is TGCGCCAGCAGCCACCCGGACCAAGAGACCCAGTACTTC. This gives the protein CASSHPDQETQYF. This chain uses TRBV4-1 with TRBJ2-5; D is uncertain. Trimming took 3 bases from V and 0 from J, leaving 5 bases between them. Looked up from germline, CDR1 is MGHRA and CDR2 is YSYEKL. CDR3 length: 13 amino acids.